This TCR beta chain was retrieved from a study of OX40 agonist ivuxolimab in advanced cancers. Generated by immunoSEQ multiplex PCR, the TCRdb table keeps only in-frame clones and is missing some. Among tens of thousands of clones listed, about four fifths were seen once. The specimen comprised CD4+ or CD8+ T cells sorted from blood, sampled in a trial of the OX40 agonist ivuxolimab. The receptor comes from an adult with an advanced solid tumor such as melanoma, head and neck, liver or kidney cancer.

CDR3 protein: CASSLGGVGRMNTEAFF. The CDR3 bases are TGTGCCAGCAGCTTAGGCGGAGTCGGCAGGATGAACACTGAAGCTTTCTTT. The chain recombines TRBV13 with TRBJ1-1, with unresolved D. CDR1 is PRHDT and CDR2 is FYEKMQ in the germline V gene (reference sequence). The CDR3 runs to 17 residues. The V end lost 0 bases, the J end lost 0 bases, and 14 bases lay between the germline ends. The complete variable domain, with remaining parts taken from reference TRBV13 and TRBJ1-1, reads AAGVIQSPRHLIKEKRETATLKCYPIPRHDTVYWYQQGPGQDPQFLISFYEKMQSDKGSIPDRFSAQQFSDYHSELNMSSLELGDSALYFCASSLGGVGRMNTEAFFGQGTRLTVV.